A single sample is the source of the 29 T cell receptor beta chains below, sequenced in a study of T cells in Graves' hyperthyroidism and ophthalmopathy. TCR beta CDR3 sequences were amplified from RNA transcripts. The study used the HTBI primer set for a first-round RT-PCR of the TCR CDR3. TCRdb independently ran MiXCR on the multiplex PCR reads; one entry per CDR3 protein. The profile shows fewer than 450,000 distinct CDR3 sequences, approximately 17% of them singletons. Source material: blood. These TCRs come from a man aged 18 to 29 with Graves' ophthalmopathy.

The chain uses TRBV2 and TRBJ1-4; 11 nucleotides match TRBD1. Germline CDR1 and CDR2: SNHLY and FYNNEI. This CDR3 spans 15 amino acids. V gave up 5 bases and J gave up 8 bases; unmatched junction bases: 7. The CDR3 bases are TGTGCCAGCAGTCGGACAGGGGGCGCACGGGAAAAACTGTTTTTT. It specifies CASSRTGGAREKLFF.

This clonotype was found many times. V usage is TRBV20-1 and J usage is TRBJ2-5; possibly TRBD2 for D (5 bases). CDR1 is DFQATT, CDR2 SNEGSKA, per germline (reference sequence). Trimming took 3 bases from V and 1 from J, leaving 15 bases between them. CDR3 length equals 15 residues. The chain's CDR3 is CSARALRVLQETQYF. The CDR3, as DNA: TGCAGTGCTAGGGCTCTGAGGGTACTCCAAGAGACCCAGTACTTC.

This clonotype showed up many times. The chain couples TRBV11-2 to TRBJ1-1; D perhaps matches TRBD1 (5 bases). The CDR3 is made up of 13 amino acids. CDR1 and CDR2 from the germline V gene are SGHAT and FQNNGV. The V end lost 1 base, the J end lost 8 bases, and 11 bases lay between the germline ends. This CDR3 is CASSLGGGQEAFF. CDR3 DNA sequence: TGTGCCAGCAGCTTAGGGGGCGGGCAAGAAGCTTTCTTT.

The chain uses TRBV7-8 and TRBJ1-4; perhaps TRBD1 as D (5 bases). This CDR3 has 15 residues. CDR1 SGHVS and CDR2 FQNEAQ come from the germline V gene. Trimming removed 5 bases from V and 8 bases from J, with 18 bases in between. In nucleotides, the CDR3 is TGTGCCAGCAGCCCCTGGGGGGGGGGTTGGGAAAAACTGTTTTTT. Encoded protein: CASSPWGGGWEKLFF.

The chain uses TRBV7-9 and TRBJ2-1; 10 bases align to TRBD2. Trimming took 4 bases from V and 7 from J; bases not matched to a gene: 13. Germline lookup yields CDR1 SEHNR and CDR2 FQNEAQ (reference sequence). CDR3 length: 17 residues. CDR3 residues: CASSSVFQRGGFNEQFF. CDR3 nucleotide sequence: TGTGCCAGCAGCTCAGTATTTCAGCGGGGGGGATTTAATGAGCAGTTCTTC.

CDR3 nucleotide sequence: TGTGCCAGCAGCCTACGGGGGGGGACAGGGGTTCCAGATACGCAGTATTTT. Its translation is CASSLRGGTGVPDTQYF. The chain joins TRBV7-9 to TRBJ2-3; 10 bases map to TRBD1. CDR1 and CDR2 (germline): SEHNR, FQNEAQ (reference sequence). With 5 bases clipped from V and 4 bases from J, the junction kept 12 bases outside the gene matches. CDR3 length: 17 amino acids.

The chain uses TRBV24-1 and TRBJ2-7; 11 bases line up with TRBD1. J was trimmed by 7 bases and V by 4 bases; bases with no gene match: 5. This CDR3 has 14 residues. The germline gives CDR1 KGHDR, CDR2 SFDVKD. In nucleotides, the CDR3 is TGTGCCACCAGTGAGGCCGGGACAGGGGGGGAGCAGTACTTC. It specifies CATSEAGTGGEQYF.

This clonotype was detected ten times or more. The gene calls are TRBV11-2 and TRBJ1-2; 9 positions agree with TRBD1. Per the germline V gene, CDR1 is SGHAT and CDR2 is FQNNGV. J gave up 8 bases and V 3 bases, and 10 bases lay outside the gene matches. This CDR3 is 15 amino acids long. DNA of the CDR3: TGTGCCAGCAGCTTGCATCCCGACAGGGGGGGGGGCTACACCTTC. Encoded protein: CASSLHPDRGGGYTF.

The chain links TRBV20-1 to TRBJ2-3; 11 bases match TRBD2. The germline V gene has CDR1 DFQATT and CDR2 SNEGSKA (reference sequence). J lost 2 bases, V lost 5 bases, and 9 bases had no gene match. This CDR3 is 16 amino acids long. The CDR3 loop reads CSAPATSGEYTDTQYF. DNA of the CDR3: TGCAGTGCTCCGGCGACTAGCGGGGAGTACACAGATACGCAGTATTTT.

This clonotype appeared many times. V gene TRBV7-3 combines with J gene TRBJ2-1, with D tentatively TRBD2 (6 bases). The V and J ends lost 3 bases and 0 bases respectively, with 9 bases between them. The CDR3 runs to 15 residues. Germline lookup yields CDR1 SGHTA and CDR2 FQGTGA. The CDR3 bases are TGTGCCAGCAGCTTGGGGGGTTTCTCCTACAATGAGCAGTTCTTC. Translating it yields CASSLGGFSYNEQFF.

This chain's CDR3 is CASSLEQGYNGELFF. DNA of the CDR3: TGTGCCAGCAGTTTAGAACAGGGCTACAACGGGGAGCTGTTTTTT. The chain carries TRBV12-3 or TRBV12-4 and TRBJ2-2, with D perhaps matching TRBD1 (6 bases). V gave up 1 base and J gave up 7 bases, with 13 bases separating them. The CDR3 is 15 residues long.

In this sample, this clonotype turned up a few times. The chain has TRBV6-1 and TRBJ1-1; possible D gene TRBD1, 5 bases. The CDR3 runs to 14 residues. Germline V lookup: CDR1 MNHNS, CDR2 SASEGT. Trimming cost V 6 bases and J 5 bases, with 16 bases left between them. For the CDR3, the DNA is TGTGCCAGCAGCCCCGATGAGGGGATGACTGAAGCTTTCTTT. It specifies CASSPDEGMTEAFF.

The CDR3 here is CASKSVCGRGATNEKLFF. DNA of the CDR3: TGTGCCAGCAAGTCCGTGTGCGGGCGGGGAGCAACTAATGAAAAACTGTTTTTT. The V gene is TRBV6-4, the J gene TRBJ1-4, with no clear D. The V gene lost 7 bases and the J gene lost 0 bases, with 21 bases spanning the gap. From germline, CDR1 is MRHNA and CDR2 SNTAGT. This CDR3 has 18 residues.

This clonotype was detected only once. This chain joins TRBV15 and TRBJ2-7, with D possibly matching TRBD2 (6 bases). Germline assignment: CDR1 LNHNV and CDR2 YYDKDF (reference sequence). The CDR3 consists of 14 residues. V was clipped by 1 base and J by 0 bases, with 7 bases between them. The CDR3, as DNA: TGTGCCACCAGCAGAGGGGGGGACTCCTACGAGCAGTACTTC. Translating it yields CATSRGGDSYEQYF.

As DNA, the CDR3 is TGCAGCGTTGAAGTGGCTATTGGTACCGAGCAGTACTTC. Protein product: CSVEVAIGTEQYF. The chain combines TRBV29-1 with TRBJ2-7; D unresolved. V lost 1 base, J lost 6 bases, and 13 bases lay in between. The CDR3 is made up of 13 amino acids. From germline, CDR1 is SQVTM and CDR2 ANQGSEA.

CDR3 region: CASSYSALRTGANVLTF. CDR3 DNA sequence: TGTGCCAGCAGTTACTCAGCCCTGAGGACTGGGGCCAACGTCCTGACTTTC. The V call is TRBV6-5, the J call TRBJ2-6; D unclear. The CDR3 totals 17 residues. The germline V gene has CDR1 MNHEY and CDR2 SVGAGI. Trimming pared 0 bases from V and 2 bases from J, leaving 11 bases between.

The table lists this clonotype with many counts. V and J are TRBV20-1 and TRBJ2-7; D is ambiguous. The CDR3 runs to 13 residues. The V and J ends lost 1 base and 3 bases respectively, with 10 bases between them. CDR1 is DFQATT and CDR2 is SNEGSKA in the germline V gene (reference sequence). CDR3 residues: CSARGPSDYEQYF. For the CDR3, the DNA is TGCAGTGCTAGAGGGCCCTCCGACTACGAGCAGTACTTC.

Ten or more counts support this clonotype. The chain uses TRBV7-3 and TRBJ1-1; D possibly corresponds to TRBD1 (6 bases). The V and J ends lost 5 bases and 2 bases respectively, with 15 bases between them. The CDR3 totals 15 residues. Germline lookup yields CDR1 SGHTA and CDR2 FQGTGA. CDR3 coding DNA: TGTGCCAGCAGCCCCAGGGACAACTCAAACACTGAAGCTTTCTTT. This gives the protein CASSPRDNSNTEAFF.

This clonotype was detected a few times. The chain combines TRBV5-1 with TRBJ2-3; TRBD2 matches 10 bases. V lost 0 bases to trimming and J lost 5 bases; unmatched junction nucleotides: 6. CDR3 size: 16 residues. CDR1 and CDR2 (germline): SGHRS, YFSETQ. The CDR3 sequence is CASSLVAGGLGDTQYF. The DNA of the CDR3 is TGCGCCAGCAGCTTGGTAGCGGGGGGACTGGGAGATACGCAGTATTTT.

In its sample, this clonotype was seen a few times. The chain joins TRBV14 to TRBJ2-1; D remains unclear. The CDR3 sequence is 12 residues long. Germline loops: CDR1 SGHDN, CDR2 FVKESK. Trimming shortened V by 3 bases and J by 5 bases, and 5 bases separated the two germline ends. The CDR3 reads CASSHWNNEQFF. The CDR3 DNA reads TGTGCCAGCAGCCACTGGAACAATGAGCAGTTCTTC.

The genes are TRBV6-1 and TRBJ1-1, with D tentatively TRBD1 (6 bases). CDR1 and CDR2 from the germline V gene are MNHNS and SASEGT. The V end was cut by 4 bases, the J end by 0 bases, with 12 bases between. This CDR3 has 15 residues. For the CDR3, the DNA is TGTGCCAGCAGTGTCACTCAGGGGATGAACACTGAAGCTTTCTTT. Amino acid sequence: CASSVTQGMNTEAFF.

In this sample, this clonotype turned up many times. V gene TRBV2 combines with J gene TRBJ2-5, with a tentative D call TRBD2 (5 bases). V lost 0 bases, J lost 7 bases, and 15 bases lay in between. The CDR3 covers 15 residues. The V gene's germline CDR1 is SNHLY and CDR2 FYNNEI. Here the CDR3 reads CASSEALSPGGTQYF. CDR3 coding DNA: TGTGCCAGCAGTGAAGCGCTGTCCCCTGGAGGGACCCAGTACTTC.

The rearrangement uses TRBV20-1 and TRBJ1-2, with D possibly TRBD1 on 6 matching bases. Per the germline V gene, CDR1 is DFQATT and CDR2 is SNEGSKA (reference sequence). V was pared by 3 bases and J by 7 bases, with 30 bases between. The length of the CDR3 is 18 residues. The CDR3 is CSASAPPGQWGSGSGYTF. The CDR3 DNA reads as TGCAGTGCTAGCGCCCCCCCGGGACAATGGGGGTCGGGGAGTGGCTACACCTTC.

This clonotype was counted many times. The V and J genes are TRBV12-3 or TRBV12-4 and TRBJ2-3; D call uncertain. The CDR3 covers 12 residues. Trimming removed 8 bases from V and 4 bases from J, with 10 bases in between. CDR3 sequence: CASGGWADTQYF. In nucleotides, the CDR3 is TGTGCCAGCGGCGGATGGGCAGATACGCAGTATTTT.

The rearrangement joins TRBV20-1 to TRBJ1-2; no clear D. Germline lookup yields CDR1 DFQATT and CDR2 SNEGSKA (reference sequence). The CDR3 spans 12 residues. V was clipped by 6 bases and J by 8 bases, with 16 bases between them. The CDR3 nucleotides read TGCAGTGCCGCCGACCCGGGTGGCGGCTACACCTTC. Translated, it gives CSAADPGGGYTF.

The chain is built from TRBV19 and TRBJ1-2; D possibly corresponds to TRBD1 (6 bases). The CDR3 is 14 amino acids. Deletions cut 2 bases from V and 6 bases from J, with 13 bases between. Germline V gene sequence: CDR1 LNHDA, CDR2 SQIVND (reference sequence). CDR3 DNA sequence: TGTGCCAGTAGTATACCCGGGGGCGCAGATGGCTACACCTTC. It translates to CASSIPGGADGYTF.

Details on this clonotype: A junction boundary mismatches the germline segment, possibly from a read error. This chain links TRBV5-1 with TRBJ1-1; 7 bases match TRBD1. CDR1 and CDR2 from the germline V gene are SGHRS and YFSETQ. The CDR3 extends over 15 amino acids. CDR3 protein: CASSSGGSAGFEAFF. CDR3 nucleotides: TGTGCCAGCAGCTCAGGGGGGTCGGCCGGCTTTGAAGCTTTCTTT.

The chain is built from TRBV6-2 or TRBV6-3 and TRBJ2-1, with D perhaps given as TRBD1 or TRBD2 (7 bases each). Germline V CDR1 and CDR2: MNHEY, SVGEGT. Trimming cost V 2 bases and J 14 bases, with 13 bases left between them. The CDR3 covers 12 residues. Written as DNA, the CDR3 is TGTGCCAGCAGTTACCCCCAGGGGGGGGAGTTCTTC. As protein: CASSYPQGGEFF.

V and J are TRBV7-9 and TRBJ2-2; D uncertain. This CDR3 is 13 amino acids long. Trimming removed 8 bases at V and 2 bases at J, with 9 bases between. CDR1 SEHNR and CDR2 FQNEAQ come from the germline V gene (reference sequence). The CDR3 coding sequence is TGTGCCAGCCATGGGCCTAACACCGGGGAGCTGTTTTTT. Translated, it gives CASHGPNTGELFF.